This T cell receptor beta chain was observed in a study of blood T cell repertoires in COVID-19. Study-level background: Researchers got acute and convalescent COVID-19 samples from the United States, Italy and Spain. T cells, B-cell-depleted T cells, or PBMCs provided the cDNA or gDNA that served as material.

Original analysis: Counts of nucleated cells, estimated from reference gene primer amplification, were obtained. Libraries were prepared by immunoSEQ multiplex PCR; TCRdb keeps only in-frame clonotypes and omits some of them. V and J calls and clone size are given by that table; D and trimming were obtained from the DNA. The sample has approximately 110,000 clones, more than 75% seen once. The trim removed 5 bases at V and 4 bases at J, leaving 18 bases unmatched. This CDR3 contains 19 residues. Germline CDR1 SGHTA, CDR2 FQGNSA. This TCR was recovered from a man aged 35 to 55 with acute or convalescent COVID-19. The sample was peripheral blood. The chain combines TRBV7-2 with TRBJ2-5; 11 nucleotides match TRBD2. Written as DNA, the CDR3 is TGTGCCAGCAGCCCCGGGACTAGCGGAGGGGTCCTCAGGGGAGAGACCCAGTACTTC. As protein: CASSPGTSGGVLRGETQYF.